This TCR beta chain is from a study of T cell responses to AZD1222 COVID-19 vaccine. This CDR3 spans 14 amino acids. Germline-derived CDR1 and CDR2 are LGHDT and YNNKEL (reference sequence). Deletions cut 0 bases from V and 2 bases from J, with 8 bases between. Produced via immunoSEQ multiplex PCR; TCRdb's table is partial and in-frame only. The table lists 150,000 to 200,000 clones, 90% to 95% of them singletons. This receptor was taken from an adult who received the AZD1222 COVID-19 vaccine. This sequence joins TRBV3-1 (or the pseudogene TRBV3-2) and TRBJ2-7; D uncertain. The source material was peripheral blood, sampled 28 days after the second AZD1222 dose. This CDR3 reads CASSQDLAPYEQYF. The CDR3 nucleotides read TGTGCCAGCAGCCAAGATCTGGCCCCCTACGAGCAGTACTTC.